This T cell receptor (beta chain) was sequenced for a study of blood T cell repertoires in COVID-19. On the study more broadly: The analysed material was cDNA or gDNA that came from T cells, B-cell-depleted T cells, or PBMCs.

V gave up 6 bases and J gave up 2 bases; unmatched junction bases: 5. This CDR3 is built from 15 residues. Germline assignment: CDR1 KGHSH and CDR2 LQKENI. The protocol was immunoSEQ multiplex PCR, while the TCRdb copy is restricted to in-frame clones and leaves out a portion. The sample has around 30,000 clones, 90% seen once; the top ten hold roughly a fifth. The rearrangement uses TRBV18 and TRBJ2-5, with 11 nucleotides matching TRBD1. Sequenced material: peripheral blood. The receptor comes from a man aged 80 or over with acute or convalescent COVID-19. CDR3 bases: TGTGCCAGCTCTCTCGGGACAGGGGGACAAGAGACCCAGTACTTC. Translated, it gives CASSLGTGGQETQYF.